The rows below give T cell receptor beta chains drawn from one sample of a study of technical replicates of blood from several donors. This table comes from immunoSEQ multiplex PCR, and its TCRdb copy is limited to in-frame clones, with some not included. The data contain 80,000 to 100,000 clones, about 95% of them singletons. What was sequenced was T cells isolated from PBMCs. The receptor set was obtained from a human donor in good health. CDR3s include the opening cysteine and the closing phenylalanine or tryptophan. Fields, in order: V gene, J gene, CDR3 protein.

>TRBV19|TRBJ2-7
CASSVSGYEQYF
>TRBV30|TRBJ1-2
CAWSVHRAGYTF
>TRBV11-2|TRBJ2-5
CASSLVGGAGETQYF
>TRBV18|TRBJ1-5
CASSPGTGGLQPQHF
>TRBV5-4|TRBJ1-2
CASSQGQGFGYTF
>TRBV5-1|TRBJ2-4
CASSFNRETAKNIQYF
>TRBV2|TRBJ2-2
CASSEALRGTSGRGGPTGELFF
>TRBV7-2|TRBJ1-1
CASSLVDRAEAEAFF
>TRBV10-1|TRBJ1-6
CASSAGTLSPLHF
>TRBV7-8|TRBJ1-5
CASSLAGGSQPQHF
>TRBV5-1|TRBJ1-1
CASSLEGQVFTEAFF
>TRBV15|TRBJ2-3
CATSSQYLLAGGGTDTQYF
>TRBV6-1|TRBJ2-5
CASTQSASQETQYF
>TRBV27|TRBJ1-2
CASSPSGSYGYTF
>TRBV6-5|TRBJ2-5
CASRATLGGWKTQYF
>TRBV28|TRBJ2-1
CATSLLADRNEQFF
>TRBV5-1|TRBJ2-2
CASSFGGRGWDGELFF